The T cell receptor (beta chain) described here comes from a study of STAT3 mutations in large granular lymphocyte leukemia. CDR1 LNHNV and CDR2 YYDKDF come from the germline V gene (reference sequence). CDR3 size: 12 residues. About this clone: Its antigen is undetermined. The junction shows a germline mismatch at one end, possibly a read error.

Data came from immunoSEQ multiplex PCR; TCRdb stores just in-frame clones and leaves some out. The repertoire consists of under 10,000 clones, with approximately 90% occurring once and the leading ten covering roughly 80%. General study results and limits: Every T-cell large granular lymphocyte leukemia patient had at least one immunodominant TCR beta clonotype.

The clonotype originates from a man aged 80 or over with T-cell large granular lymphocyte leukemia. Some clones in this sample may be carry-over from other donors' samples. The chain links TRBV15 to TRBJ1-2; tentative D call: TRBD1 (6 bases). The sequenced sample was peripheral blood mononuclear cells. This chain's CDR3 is CATSRDQTGISF. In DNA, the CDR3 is TGTGCCACCAGCAGAGATCAGACAGGAATATCCTTC.